Below are 18 T cell receptor beta chains sequenced from a single sample in a study of graft-versus-host responses after intestinal transplantation. Profiled with immunoSEQ multiplex PCR; TCRdb holds only in-frame clones, not every one. The table shows about 97,000 clones, with 75% to 95% occurring only once. The sequencing used PBMCs, collected 450 to 480 days after intestinal transplant. The source of these receptors is a human patient who received an intestinal transplant, so some T cells may come from the graft donor.

The V call is TRBV10-3, the J call TRBJ2-3; 10 nucleotides match TRBD2. Germline CDR1 ENHRY, CDR2 SYGVKD. The CDR3 loop spans 16 amino acids. V lost 6 bases to trimming and J lost 2 bases; unmatched junction nucleotides: 8. The chain's CDR3 is CAIRPLAGASTDTQYF. CDR3 in DNA: TGTGCCATCAGGCCGCTAGCGGGGGCTTCCACAGATACGCAGTATTTT.

The J gene is TRBJ1-3, the V gene TRBV5-6, with TRBD1 matching over 9 bases. Trimming removed 3 bases from V and 0 bases from J; junction bases left unmatched: 1. Germline V lookup: CDR1 SGHDT, CDR2 YYEEEE. This CDR3 comprises 15 residues. DNA of the CDR3: TGTGCCAGCAGCTCGACAGGGGGCTCTGGAAACACCATATATTTT. Translation gives CASSSTGGSGNTIYF.

The chain combines TRBV5-1 with TRBJ1-2, with 9 nucleotides matching TRBD1. CDR1 is SGHRS and CDR2 is YFSETQ in the germline V gene. V lost 0 bases and J lost 6; bases outside the gene matches: 6. The CDR3 is made up of 15 amino acids. The CDR3, as DNA: TGCGCCAGCAGCTTGGGGACAGGGGATTTGGATGGCTACACCTTC. It is translated as CASSLGTGDLDGYTF.

This rearrangement joins TRBV10-1 to TRBJ2-5; D tentatively reads TRBD1 or TRBD2 (5 bases each). The DNA end favors TRBJ2-7, so the J call may be wrong. Per the germline V gene, CDR1 is WNHNN and CDR2 is SYGVQD (reference sequence). The CDR3 has 13 residues. CDR3 amino acids: CARCSGTPYEQYF. The CDR3 nucleotides read TGCGCCAGATGCTCCGGGACCCCCTACGAGCAGTACTTC.

In its sample, this clone was seen once. The chain links TRBV7-9 to TRBJ2-3; D gene unclear. Germline V CDR1 and CDR2: SEHNR, FQNEAQ (reference sequence). The CDR3 runs to 11 residues. V dropped 8 bases and J dropped 4 bases, with 7 bases sitting between them. CDR3 bases: TGTGCCAGCGCCTATCCAGATACGCAGTATTTT. The encoded protein is CASAYPDTQYF.

The chain uses TRBV20-1 and TRBJ1-1; 7 bases line up with TRBD1. V shed 5 bases and J 10 bases; nucleotides not matched to a gene: 4. Germline values: CDR1 DFQATT, CDR2 SNEGSKA (reference sequence). The CDR3 totals 10 residues. The chain's CDR3 is CSAVYRGAFF. Written as DNA, the CDR3 is TGCAGTGCTGTGTACAGGGGAGCTTTCTTT.

This clone was detected only once. V gene TRBV9 combines with J gene TRBJ1-4; maybe TRBD1 (6 bases). Germline V lookup: CDR1 SGDLS, CDR2 YYNGEE. This CDR3 contains 14 residues. V lost 4 bases to trimming and J lost 3 bases, with 10 bases between them. The CDR3 reads CASSPGDPNEKLFF. The DNA of the CDR3 is TGTGCCAGCAGCCCAGGGGACCCTAATGAAAAACTGTTTTTT.

The chain employs TRBV5-6 and TRBJ1-2; no reliable D call. Trimming cost V 2 bases and J 2 bases, with 7 bases left between them. The V gene's germline CDR1 is SGHDT and CDR2 YYEEEE. The CDR3 length is 13 residues. The CDR3 is CASSFDGNYGYTF. The CDR3 bases are TGTGCCAGCAGCTTTGACGGGAACTATGGCTACACCTTC.

This clone was picked up one time. The chain carries TRBV29-1 and TRBJ2-7, with D unclear. V shed 5 bases and J shed 3 bases, with 11 bases lying between them. CDR1 is SQVTM, CDR2 ANQGSEA, per germline. The CDR3 contains 12 residues. The DNA of the CDR3 is TGCAGCGTTCGCAGGAACTTCTACGAGCAGTACTTC. Protein product: CSVRRNFYEQYF.

The CDR3 bases are TGCGCCAGCGGACAGGTCGTCGCCGGGGAGCTGTTTTTT. Its protein is CASGQVVAGELFF. The V call is TRBV5-1, the J call TRBJ2-2; 7 bases line up with TRBD1. CDR1 and CDR2 from the germline V gene are SGHRS and YFSETQ. Germline trimming cut 7 bases from V and 6 bases from J; bases unmatched to any gene: 6. This CDR3 is 13 amino acids long.

This chain joins TRBV5-1 and TRBJ2-2, with TRBD1 as a possible D gene (5 bases). The CDR3 is made up of 16 amino acids. In germline, CDR1 is SGHRS, CDR2 YFSETQ. V gave up 4 bases and J gave up 6 bases, with 19 bases separating them. The DNA of the CDR3 is TGCGCCAGCAGCGCCACAACGATCTTAGGGGCCGGGGAGCTGTTTTTT. Translating gives CASSATTILGAGELFF.

The chain joins TRBV6-1 to TRBJ2-7, with D perhaps TRBD2 (6 bases). Per the germline V gene, CDR1 is MNHNS and CDR2 is SASEGT. V was trimmed by 0 bases and J by 0 bases, leaving 9 bases between them. The CDR3 has 15 amino acids. The CDR3 nucleotides read TGTGCCAGCAGTGAAGCCCCGGGACTCTCCTACGAGCAGTACTTC. Translation: CASSEAPGLSYEQYF.

Regarding this clone: One end of the junction varies from germline; a read error may be responsible. This chain joins TRBV7-7 and TRBJ2-2; D may be TRBD2 (6 bases). The CDR3 contains 15 residues. The germline CDR1 and CDR2 sequences are SSHAT and FNYEAQ (reference sequence). The CDR3 protein is CASSPYGGSTGELFF. The DNA of the CDR3 is TGTGCTAGCAGCCCTTATGGGGGGTCCACCGGGGAGCTGTTTTTT. The full variable domain, rest sourced from reference TRBV7-7 and TRBJ2-2, is GAGVSQSPRYKVTKRGQDVTLRCDPISSHATLYWYQQALGQGPEFLTYFNYEAQPDKSGLPSDRFSAERPEGSISTLTIQRTEQRDSAMYRCASSPYGGSTGELFFGEGSRLTVL.

V is TRBV27 and J is TRBJ1-1, with a weak D call TRBD1 (6 bases). Trimming stripped 6 bases from V and 7 bases from J, with 15 bases between. The germline V gene has CDR1 MNHEY and CDR2 SMNVEV (reference sequence). This CDR3 spans 13 amino acids. DNA for the CDR3: TGTGCCAGCAGCCCACAGGGCGGTGGTGAAGCTTTCTTT. Encoded protein: CASSPQGGGEAFF.

This chain connects TRBV7-6 to TRBJ2-2, with D perhaps matching TRBD1 or TRBD2 (5 bases each). This CDR3 region has 15 residues. The V end lost 3 bases, the J end lost 4 bases, and 12 bases lay between the germline ends. Germline CDR1 reads SGHVS; CDR2 reads FNYEAQ. CDR3 in amino acids: CASSLRGEGTGELFF. The CDR3 DNA reads TGTGCCAGCAGCTTGAGGGGTGAGGGCACCGGGGAGCTGTTTTTT.

This chain joins TRBV7-9 and TRBJ2-7; possible D gene TRBD1, 5 bases. Germline CDR1 is SEHNR and CDR2 is FQNEAQ (reference sequence). V was cut by 7 bases and J by 7 bases, with 14 bases left in between. This CDR3 has 12 amino acids. CDR3 in DNA: TGTGCCAGCACCCAAACACAGGTTGAGCAGTACTTC. It yields the protein CASTQTQVEQYF.

The gene calls are TRBV2 and TRBJ1-4; D is undetermined. Trimming took 2 bases from V and 5 from J, leaving 12 bases between them. The CDR3 consists of 15 residues. Germline V gene data show CDR1 as SNHLY and CDR2 as FYNNEI. CDR3 sequence reads: CASSEWGLVNEKLFF. The CDR3 DNA reads as TGTGCCAGCAGTGAATGGGGTTTAGTGAATGAAAAACTGTTTTTT.

V usage is TRBV18 and J usage is TRBJ1-1; possible D gene TRBD1, 5 bases. Per the germline V gene, CDR1 is KGHSH and CDR2 is LQKENI. Trimming left V 3 bases short and J 2 bases short, with 10 bases between. This CDR3 is built from 14 residues. CDR3 residues: CASSPRTPNTEAFF. The CDR3 nucleotides read TGTGCCAGCTCACCCAGGACACCTAACACTGAAGCTTTCTTT. The variable domain in full, completed from reference TRBV18 and TRBJ1-1, reads NAGVMQNPRHLVRRRGQEARLRCSPMKGHSHVYWYRQLPEEGLKFMVYLQKENIIDESGMPKERFSAEFPKEGPSILRIQQVVRGDSAAYFCASSPRTPNTEAFFGQGTRLTVV.